This passage covers 8 T cell receptor beta chains from one sample sequenced in a study of T cells in Graves' hyperthyroidism and ophthalmopathy. The CDR3 regions of TCR beta were amplified from RNA transcripts. An initial round of RT-PCR targeting the TCR CDR3 relied on the HTBI primer set. In TCRdb, the multiplex PCR reads were re-called with MiXCR into one record per CDR3 protein. The table records 730,000 or so distinct CDR3 sequences, around 19% of them present only once. Sequenced material: blood. The origin of the receptors is a woman between 45 and 60 years old with Graves' hyperthyroidism that later progressed to Graves' ophthalmopathy.

This clonotype has a count of ten or more. This chain uses TRBV3-1 with TRBJ1-1; unclear D gene. V was shortened by 4 bases and J by 1 base, with 10 bases between the two germline ends. CDR3 length equals 14 residues. Germline loops: CDR1 LGHDT, CDR2 YNNKEL (reference sequence). This chain's CDR3 is CASSLTGKNTEAFF. In DNA form, the CDR3 reads TGTGCCAGCAGCCTTACCGGGAAGAACACTGAAGCTTTCTTT.

The chain uses TRBV29-1 and TRBJ2-7; D gene unclear. This CDR3 has 12 residues. Germline lookup yields CDR1 SQVTM and CDR2 ANQGSEA. V lost 5 bases and J 2 bases, leaving 10 bases between the germline ends. CDR3 DNA sequence: TGCAGCGTTTTAGTGAACACCTACGAGCAGTACTTC. It is translated as CSVLVNTYEQYF.

The V and J genes are TRBV20-1 and TRBJ2-4; possibly TRBD1 for D (5 bases). The CDR3 has 15 amino acids. Trimming cost V 1 base and J 0 bases, with 10 bases left between them. Per the germline V gene, CDR1 is DFQATT and CDR2 is SNEGSKA (reference sequence). The chain's CDR3 is CSARVPREAKNIQYF. CDR3 in DNA: TGCAGTGCTAGAGTTCCCAGGGAAGCCAAAAACATTCAGTACTTC.

This clonotype was counted ten times or more. CDR3 coding DNA: TGTGCCAGCAGTTTACTAGCGGGGGGTGAGACCCAGTACTTC. Its protein product is CASSLLAGGETQYF. The V call is TRBV11-2, the J call TRBJ2-5; 12 bases map to TRBD2. The CDR3 is 14 residues long. Germline V gives CDR1 SGHAT, CDR2 FQNNGV. V dropped 6 bases and J dropped 5; count of bases not matched to a gene: 4.

In this sample, this clonotype turned up many times. The V gene is TRBV30, the J gene TRBJ1-1, with D unresolved. The CDR3 is made up of 13 amino acids. The V end was cut by 3 bases, the J end by 4 bases, with 12 bases between. Germline CDR1 and CDR2: GTSNPN and SVGIG (reference sequence). The CDR3, as DNA: TGTGCCTGGAGCTGGGTTGTAGGCACTGAAGCTTTCTTT. Protein: CAWSWVVGTEAFF.

This clonotype was seen a few times. The V gene is TRBV10-3, the J gene TRBJ2-7, with 8 bases fitting TRBD1. This CDR3 is built from 19 residues. Germline loops: CDR1 ENHRY, CDR2 SYGVKD. V shed 0 bases, J shed 0 bases, and the junction held 13 bases outside the gene matches. The CDR3 coding sequence is TGTGCCATCAGTGAGTCAGAGCCGGGACAGGATCTGTTCTCCTACGAGCAGTACTTC. Amino acids: CAISESEPGQDLFSYEQYF.

There are a few counts of this clonotype. The V call is TRBV30, the J call TRBJ1-3; no reliable D call. The germline V gene encodes CDR1 GTSNPN and CDR2 SVGIG (reference sequence). The CDR3 loop spans 14 amino acids. The V gene lost 5 bases and the J gene lost 4 bases, with 15 bases spanning the gap. The CDR3 region is CAWGMGLDGNTIYF. As DNA, the CDR3 is TGTGCCTGGGGGATGGGGTTGGACGGAAACACCATATATTTT.

The chain recombines TRBV20-1 with TRBJ1-2, with 10 bases that match TRBD1. This CDR3 is 13 amino acids long. J lost 3 bases, V lost 7 bases, and 5 bases had no gene match. Germline V lookup: CDR1 DFQATT, CDR2 SNEGSKA (reference sequence). The CDR3 DNA sequence: TGCAGTGGATCCGGGACAGGGGACTATGGCTACACCTTC. This gives the protein CSGSGTGDYGYTF.